Listed below are T cell receptor beta chains from one sample, sequenced in a study of blood T cell repertoires in COVID-19. Sequencing was performed with immunoSEQ multiplex PCR; in TCRdb, only in-frame clones are kept and a portion is missing. The top ten clones hold roughly 3.5% of a sample with about 20,000 clones, 86% of them seen once. Sequenced material: peripheral blood. The receptors shown here come from a man aged 45-65 years with active COVID-19. Both conserved end residues are part of each CDR3. The order of the fields is clone size, V gene, D gene, J gene, CDR3 DNA, CDR3 protein. D genes are given only for firm matches. Only part of the rows carry a size: once, few, many, or a class if the clone is expanded.

>-|TRBV9|TRBD2|TRBJ2-1
TGTGCCAGCAGCGTCGCGGGGGGGTTCTACAATGAGCAGTTCTTC
CASSVAGGFYNEQFF
>-|TRBV10-2|TRBD2|TRBJ2-5
TGCGCCAGCAGTGTGGGTAGCGGGGGGGGGATCCAAGAGACCCAGTACTTC
CASSVGSGGGIQETQYF
>-|TRBV7-8|-|TRBJ1-1
TGTGCCAGCAGCCGAGGGACATCGGGACAAGAAGCTTTCTTT
CASSRGTSGQEAFF
>-|TRBV28|-|TRBJ2-7
TGTGCCAGCAGTCAGCGGGCGGATTCCGAGCAGTACTTC
CASSQRADSEQYF
>-|TRBV4-3|-|TRBJ1-2
TGCGCCAGCAGCCAAGAGGGGGGGGCCAAGAGTGGCTACACCTTC
CASSQEGGAKSGYTF
>-|TRBV6-6|-|TRBJ2-5
TGTGCCAGCAGTCCCCGGACATCCTTGGGAGAGACCCAGTACTTC
CASSPRTSLGETQYF
>-|TRBV4-1|-|TRBJ1-5
TGCGCCAGCAGCCAGGGGGCTTATAGCAATCAGCCCCAGCATTTT
CASSQGAYSNQPQHF
>once|TRBV5-6|-|TRBJ1-2
TGTGCCAGCAGCTTGGCCGGGGGGGGCGCAGTCTATGGCTACACCTTC
CASSLAGGGAVYGYTF
>once|TRBV27|-|TRBJ2-2
TGTGCCAGCTCTTTGGGACTTGGGGAGCTGTTTTTT
CASSLGLGELFF
>-|TRBV7-2|-|TRBJ2-5
TGTGCCAGCATCCGAGGGGGCCAAGAGACCCAGTACTTC
CASIRGGQETQYF
>-|TRBV7-8|-|TRBJ1-1
TGTGCCAGCAGCTTAGAAAGGAGCACTGAAGCTTTCTTT
CASSLERSTEAFF
>-|TRBV5-6|-|TRBJ1-5
TGTGCCAGCAGCCTCGGACAGTCCAATCAGCCCCAGCATTTT
CASSLGQSNQPQHF
>-|TRBV5-4|-|TRBJ2-7
TGTGCCAGCAGCAGGTCGCGTAGCGCGAACGAGCAGTACTTC
CASSRSRSANEQYF
>-|TRBV2|TRBD1|TRBJ1-5
TGTGCCAGTAACAGGGGTAATCAGCCCCAGCATTTT
CASNRGNQPQHF
>-|TRBV2|-|TRBJ2-3
TGTGCCAGCAGTAACACGGAGTCCACAGATACGCAGTATTTT
CASSNTESTDTQYF
>once|TRBV5-1|-|TRBJ1-2
TGCGCCAGCAGCCCAAGAGTAGGTATACAGGCCCATAACTATGGCTACACCTTC
CASSPRVGIQAHNYGYTF
>-|TRBV5-1|-|TRBJ2-1
TGCGCCAGCAGCTTGGTGGGGGGATATGGGCAGTTCTTC
CASSLVGGYGQFF
>once|TRBV6-6|TRBD1|TRBJ1-5
TGTGCCAGCAGTTTGGGACAGGGTTACAATCAGCCCCAGCATTTT
CASSLGQGYNQPQHF
>-|TRBV9|TRBD2|TRBJ2-3
TGTGCCAGCAGCGTAGCCCGGGGGGGGACAGATACGCAGTATTTT
CASSVARGGTDTQYF
>-|TRBV2|TRBD1|TRBJ1-4
TGTGCCAGCAGTGAATTAGGGACAGTAGATGAAAAACTGTTTTTT
CASSELGTVDEKLFF
>-|TRBV30|TRBD1|TRBJ2-7
TGTGCCTGGGGAATTGGGACAGGGGGACCCTACGAGCAGTACTTC
CAWGIGTGGPYEQYF
>-|TRBV19|-|TRBJ2-1
TGTGCCAGTACGAGGAGGGGCCCCCACAATGAGCAGTTCTTC
CASTRRGPHNEQFF
>once|TRBV19|-|TRBJ2-5
TGTGCCAGTAGTATAGTTTCAGGAGAGACCCAGTACTTC
CASSIVSGETQYF
>few|TRBV9|TRBD1|TRBJ1-6
TGTGCCAGCAGCGTACAGGGGACAGACTATTCACCCCTCCACTTT
CASSVQGTDYSPLHF
>few|TRBV7-9|-|TRBJ1-5
TGTGCCAGCAGCTTAGCGGCAAGCAATCAGCCCCAGCATTTT
CASSLAASNQPQHF
>-|TRBV3-1/TRBV3-2|-|TRBJ2-1
TGTGCCAGCAGCCAAATGGCCAACTCCTACAATGAGCAGTTCTTC
CASSQMANSYNEQFF
>once|TRBV7-9|TRBD1|TRBJ2-7
TGTGCCAGCAGCTTCATTGAGGACAGGGCCTACGAGCAGTACTTC
CASSFIEDRAYEQYF
>-|TRBV7-2|TRBD2|TRBJ2-1
TGTGCCAGCAGCCCTCATAGCGGGGGGGCCAACGATGAGCAGTTCTTC
CASSPHSGGANDEQFF
>-|TRBV2|TRBD1|TRBJ1-6
TGTGCCAGCAGCCGGGACAGGGTGGATTCACCCCTCCACTTT
CASSRDRVDSPLHF
>-|TRBV19|TRBD1|TRBJ1-5
TGTGCCAGTAGTAGGACAGGGATCAATCAGCCCCAGCATTTT
CASSRTGINQPQHF
>-|TRBV7-9|-|TRBJ2-3
TGTGCCACAAACGGAGGGCGGGGAAACACAGATACGCAGTATTTT
CATNGGRGNTDTQYF
>-|TRBV3-1/TRBV3-2|-|TRBJ2-7
TGTGCCAGCAGCCAAGGTGGACGGGGAAGCTCCTACGAGCAGTACTTC
CASSQGGRGSSYEQYF
>-|TRBV7-9|-|TRBJ1-2
TGTGCCAGCAGCTTCGACCGGGCGGGGGGCTACACCTTC
CASSFDRAGGYTF
>-|TRBV18|-|TRBJ1-5
TGTGCCAGCTCACCACTCGGGAACAGCAATCAGCCCCAGCATTTT
CASSPLGNSNQPQHF
>-|TRBV29-1|-|TRBJ2-5
TGCAGCGCAGGATTTGGGGGCGGGGAGACCCAGTACTTC
CSAGFGGGETQYF
>-|TRBV5-4|TRBD1|TRBJ1-3
TGTGCCAGCAGCCACAGGACAGGGGAACTTGGAAACACCATATATTTT
CASSHRTGELGNTIYF
>-|TRBV3-1/TRBV3-2|TRBD1|TRBJ2-7
TGTGCCAGCAGCCAGGCGGGGACAGGGTCCTACGAGCAGTACTTC
CASSQAGTGSYEQYF
>-|TRBV11-3|TRBD2|TRBJ2-3
TGTGCCAGCAGCCGGGGGACTAGCGGACGCACAGATACGCAGTATTTT
CASSRGTSGRTDTQYF
>-|TRBV4-2|-|TRBJ2-5
TGTGCCAGCAGCAGGACAGACCAAGAGACCCAGTACTTC
CASSRTDQETQYF
>-|TRBV2|TRBD1|TRBJ1-2
TGTGCCCGACAGGGTCAAGGTGGCTACACCTTC
CARQGQGGYTF
>-|TRBV6-2/TRBV6-3|-|TRBJ2-3
TGTGCCAGCAGTTCTAATCCGGGGGGCCTTACAGATACGCAGTATTTT
CASSSNPGGLTDTQYF
>-|TRBV7-2|TRBD1|TRBJ1-5
TGTGCCAGCAGATTTAGACAGGGGGCGGATCAGCCCCAGCATTTT
CASRFRQGADQPQHF
>-|TRBV5-6|TRBD2|TRBJ2-5
TGTGCCAGCAGAAAAGGACTAGACCAAGAGACCCAGTACTTC
CASRKGLDQETQYF
>-|TRBV29-1|TRBD1|TRBJ1-3
TGCAGCGTTCTTCAGGGGGCGGTCGGGAACACCATATATTTT
CSVLQGAVGNTIYF
>-|TRBV30|TRBD2|TRBJ2-5
TGTGCCTGGAGTGTAGGGCTAGCGGGGCCATTCCAAGAGACCCAGTACTTC
CAWSVGLAGPFQETQYF
>-|TRBV9|TRBD2|TRBJ2-2
TGTGCCAGCAGCGTAGAAGCGGGGGGGCGGAGCACCGGGGAGCTGTTTTTT
CASSVEAGGRSTGELFF
>few|TRBV5-1|-|TRBJ1-1
TGCGCCAGCAGCTCTGGCTCTTTCCGGGGTGAAGCTTTCTTT
CASSSGSFRGEAFF
>-|TRBV19|TRBD2|TRBJ2-2
TGTGCCAGTACACCCCTAGCGGGGGCCGACGGGGAGCTGTTTTTT
CASTPLAGADGELFF
>medium-sized|TRBV28|-|TRBJ1-4
TGTGCCAGCAGTTTCTCGGTCCTATTGCGTGAAAAACTGTTTTTT
CASSFSVLLREKLFF
>-|TRBV5-1|TRBD1|TRBJ2-1
TGCGCCAGCAGCGGGGGACAGGGGCCGAATGAGCAGTTCTTC
CASSGGQGPNEQFF
>-|TRBV15|-|TRBJ1-2
TGTGCCACCGGCGGGGACTATGGCTACACCTTC
CATGGDYGYTF